The 3 T cell receptor beta chains below were found in one sample sequenced in a study of T cell clonotyping in hematopoietic cell transplantation. Time point indicated: recipient sample about 28 days before transplant, after cytoreduction. Assay: immunoSEQ multiplex PCR; the TCRdb copy retains only in-frame clones and omits some. The top ten hold roughly 16% of the sample, which has about 6,500 clones, 95% to 98% seen once. The source was peripheral blood mononuclear cells, collected before stem cell transplant. The receptors originated from a man between 65 and 85 years old with acute myeloid leukemia. Some clones in this sample may be carry-over from other donors' samples.

V and J are TRBV14 and TRBJ2-5; D ambiguous. CDR1 is SGHDN, CDR2 FVKESK, per germline. The CDR3 extends over 14 amino acids. Trimming pared 5 bases from V and 5 bases from J, leaving 15 bases between. In nucleotides, the CDR3 is TGTGCCAGCAGCGTAGGGCAGCCGTTCGAGACCCAGTACTTC. Translated, it gives CASSVGQPFETQYF.

The chain carries TRBV6-5 and TRBJ1-1; D is undetermined. Trimming took 3 bases from V and 6 from J, leaving 8 bases between them. CDR1 and CDR2 from the germline V gene are MNHEY and SVGAGI. The CDR3 contains 12 residues. The CDR3 DNA is TGTGCCAGCAGTTATGGCCCTTCTGAAGCTTTCTTT. Its protein product is CASSYGPSEAFF.

CDR3 bases: TGCGCCAGCAGCTTCGGGGACAGCTCTGGAAACACCATATATTTT. This sequence encodes CASSFGDSSGNTIYF. The V and J genes are TRBV5-1 and TRBJ1-3; 7 bases fit TRBD1. CDR3 size: 15 residues. Trimming took 2 bases from V and 0 from J; bases not matched to a gene: 2. Germline lookup yields CDR1 SGHRS and CDR2 YFSETQ. Variable domain in full (rest from reference TRBV5-1 and TRBJ1-3): KAGVTQTPRYLIKTRGQQVTLSCSPISGHRSVSWYQQTPGQGLQFLFEYFSETQRNKGNFPGRFSGRQFSNSRSEMNVSTLELGDSALYLCASSFGDSSGNTIYFGEGSWLTVV.